Listed here are 8 T cell receptor beta chains from one sample, sequenced in a study of blood T cell repertoires in COVID-19. Only in-frame clones appear in the TCRdb table, and some are missing; sequencing was by immunoSEQ multiplex PCR. This table has more than 45,000 clones, around 85% appearing once. The sample taken for sequencing was peripheral blood. The receptors shown here come from a human donor in a cohort sampled during active COVID-19.

The chain links TRBV5-6 to TRBJ1-2, with a weak D call TRBD1 (5 bases). The germline gives CDR1 SGHDT, CDR2 YYEEEE. CDR3 length equals 12 residues. V lost 5 bases, J lost 7 bases, and 12 bases lay in between. The CDR3: CASRIGEAGYTF. DNA of the CDR3: TGTGCCAGCAGAATAGGGGAGGCTGGCTACACCTTC. Full variable domain (rest looked up from reference TRBV5-6 and TRBJ1-2): DAGVTQSPTHLIKTRGQQVTLRCSPKSGHDTVSWYQQALGQGPQFIFQYYEEEERQRGNFPDRFSGHQFPNYSSELNVNALLLGDSALYLCASRIGEAGYTFGSGTRLTVV.

The gene calls are TRBV28 and TRBJ1-4, with TRBD1 matching over 7 bases. The CDR3 runs 15 residues. The germline V gene encodes CDR1 MDHEN and CDR2 SYDVKM. Trimming cost V 4 bases and J 10 bases; bases outside gene matches: 12. The chain's CDR3 is CASSYPGGTRGKLFF. The CDR3 coding sequence is TGTGCCAGCAGTTACCCAGGGGGTACCCGCGGAAAACTGTTTTTT.

This clone appeared a single time. V usage is TRBV29-1 and J usage is TRBJ1-2; possibly TRBD1 for D (6 bases). CDR3 length equals 17 residues. Trimming left V 6 bases short and J 4 bases short, with 27 bases between. CDR1 is SQVTM, CDR2 ANQGSEA, per germline. The CDR3 reads CSVLYLQGSGEGYGYTF. CDR3 DNA sequence: TGCAGCGTACTCTACCTACAGGGCTCCGGGGAGGGCTATGGCTACACCTTC.

The chain has TRBV6-5 and TRBJ2-5; 7 nucleotides match TRBD1. V lost 6 bases to trimming and J lost 1 base; unmatched junction nucleotides: 5. The CDR3 runs to 14 residues. CDR1 MNHEY and CDR2 SVGAGI come from the germline V gene. In nucleotides, the CDR3 is TGTGCCAGCAGGGCACAGGGGCCCCAAGAGACCCAGTACTTC. Protein product: CASRAQGPQETQYF.

The rearrangement uses TRBV4-2 and TRBJ2-3, with 10 bases lining up with TRBD2. Germline CDR1 LGHNA, CDR2 YNFKEQ. There are 16 residues in the CDR3. Trimming at V came to 1 base and at J to 2 bases, leaving 3 bases not matched to a gene. CDR3: CASSQGTSGPTDTQYF. Written as DNA, the CDR3 is TGTGCCAGCAGCCAAGGGACTAGCGGTCCCACAGATACGCAGTATTTT.

The sample holds a few counts of this clone. V and J are TRBV18 and TRBJ1-1; 7 nucleotides match TRBD1. The V segment lost 4 bases and the J segment 2 bases; nucleotides outside the gene matches: 10. The CDR3 covers 16 residues. Germline V lookup: CDR1 KGHSH, CDR2 LQKENI. CDR3 region: CASSQRRDSQNTEAFF. CDR3 nucleotide sequence: TGTGCCAGCTCACAAAGACGGGACAGTCAAAACACTGAAGCTTTCTTT.

This clone was recorded a few times. The chain carries TRBV6-6 and TRBJ1-3; D gene uncertain. There are 13 residues in the CDR3. Trimming left V 2 bases short and J 2 bases short, with 4 bases between. The germline CDR1 and CDR2 sequences are MNHNY and SVGAGI (reference sequence). The CDR3 nucleotides are TGTGCCAGCAGTTACAGCCCTGGAAACACCATATATTTT. Translated, it gives CASSYSPGNTIYF.

This chain links TRBV19 with TRBJ2-2; 7 bases are shared with TRBD2. Per germline, CDR1 LNHDA and CDR2 SQIVND (reference sequence). The J segment lost 6 bases and the V segment lost 6 bases, leaving 13 bases of the junction unmatched. CDR3 size: 16 residues. CDR3 DNA sequence: TGTGCCAGTAGAACGGTCGGCGGGAGTTCCGCCGGGGAGCTGTTTTTT. Amino acids: CASRTVGGSSAGELFF.